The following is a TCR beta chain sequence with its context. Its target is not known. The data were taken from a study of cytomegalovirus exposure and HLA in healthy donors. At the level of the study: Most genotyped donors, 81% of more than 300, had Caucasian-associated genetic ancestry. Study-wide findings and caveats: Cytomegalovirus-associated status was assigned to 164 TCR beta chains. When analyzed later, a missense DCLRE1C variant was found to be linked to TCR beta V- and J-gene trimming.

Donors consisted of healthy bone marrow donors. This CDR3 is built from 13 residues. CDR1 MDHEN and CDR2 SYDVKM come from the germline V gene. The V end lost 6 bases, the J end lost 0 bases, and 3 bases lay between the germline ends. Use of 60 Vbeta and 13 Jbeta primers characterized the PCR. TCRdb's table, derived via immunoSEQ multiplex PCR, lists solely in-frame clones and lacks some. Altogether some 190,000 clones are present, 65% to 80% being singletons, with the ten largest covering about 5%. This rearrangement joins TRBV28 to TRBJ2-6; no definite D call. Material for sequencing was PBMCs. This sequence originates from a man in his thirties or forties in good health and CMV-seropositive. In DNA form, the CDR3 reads TGTGCCAGCAGCCTCTCTGGGGCCAACGTCCTGACTTTC. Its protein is CASSLSGANVLTF.